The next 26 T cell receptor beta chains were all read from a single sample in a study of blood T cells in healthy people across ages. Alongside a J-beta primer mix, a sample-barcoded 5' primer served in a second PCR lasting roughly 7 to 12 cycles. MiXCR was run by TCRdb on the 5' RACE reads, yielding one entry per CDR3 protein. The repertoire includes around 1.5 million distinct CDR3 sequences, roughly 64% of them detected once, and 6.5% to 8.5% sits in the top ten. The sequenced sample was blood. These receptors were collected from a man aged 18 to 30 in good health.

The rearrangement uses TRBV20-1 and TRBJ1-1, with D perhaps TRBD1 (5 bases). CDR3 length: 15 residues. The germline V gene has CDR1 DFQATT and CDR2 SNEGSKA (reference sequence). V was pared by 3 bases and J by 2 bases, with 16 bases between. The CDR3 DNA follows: TGCAGTGCTAGTTTTCCAGGGCGGATCAACACTGAAGCTTTCTTT. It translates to CSASFPGRINTEAFF.

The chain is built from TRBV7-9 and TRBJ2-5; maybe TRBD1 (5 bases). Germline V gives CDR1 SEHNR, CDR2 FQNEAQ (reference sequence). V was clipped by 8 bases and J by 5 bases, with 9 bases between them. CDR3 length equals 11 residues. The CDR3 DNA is TGTGCCAGCGCAGGGCGGGAGACCCAGTACTTC. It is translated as CASAGRETQYF.

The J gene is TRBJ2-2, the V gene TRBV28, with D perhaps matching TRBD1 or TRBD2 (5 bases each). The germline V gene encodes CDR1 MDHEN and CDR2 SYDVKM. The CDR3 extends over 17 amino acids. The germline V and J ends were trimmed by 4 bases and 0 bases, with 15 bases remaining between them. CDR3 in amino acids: CASSSRQWGPNTGELFF. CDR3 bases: TGTGCCAGCAGTTCACGACAGTGGGGACCGAACACCGGGGAGCTGTTTTTT.

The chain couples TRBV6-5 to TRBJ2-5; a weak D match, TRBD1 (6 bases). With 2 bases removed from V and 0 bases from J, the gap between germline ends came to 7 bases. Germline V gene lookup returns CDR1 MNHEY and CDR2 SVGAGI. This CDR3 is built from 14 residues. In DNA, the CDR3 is TGTGCCAGCAGTTACGGGGGCAACCAAGAGACCCAGTACTTC. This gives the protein CASSYGGNQETQYF.

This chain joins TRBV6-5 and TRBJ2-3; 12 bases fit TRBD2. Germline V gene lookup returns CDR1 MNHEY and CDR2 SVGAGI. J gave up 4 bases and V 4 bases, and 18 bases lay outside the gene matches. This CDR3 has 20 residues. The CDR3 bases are TGTGCCAGCAGTTGGATTCGACTAGCGGGAGTCACCGGATGGCCAGATACGCAGTATTTT. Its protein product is CASSWIRLAGVTGWPDTQYF.

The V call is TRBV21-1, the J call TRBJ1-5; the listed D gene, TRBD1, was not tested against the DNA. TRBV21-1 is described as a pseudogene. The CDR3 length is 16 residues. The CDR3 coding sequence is TGTGCCAGCAGCGAAAAAGGGGGCCTGAGGGATCAGCCCCAGCATTTT. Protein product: CASSEKGGLRDQPQHF.

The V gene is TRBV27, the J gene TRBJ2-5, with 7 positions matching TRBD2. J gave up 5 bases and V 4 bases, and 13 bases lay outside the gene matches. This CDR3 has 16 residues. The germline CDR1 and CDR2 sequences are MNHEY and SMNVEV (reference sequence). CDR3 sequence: CASSSHSGAQDETQYF. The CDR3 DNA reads TGTGCCAGCAGTTCTCACAGCGGGGCGCAGGATGAGACCCAGTACTTC.

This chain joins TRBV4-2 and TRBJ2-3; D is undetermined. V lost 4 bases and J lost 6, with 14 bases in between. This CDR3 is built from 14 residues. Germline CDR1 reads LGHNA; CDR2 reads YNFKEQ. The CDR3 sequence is CASSPRHGRDTQYF. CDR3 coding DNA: TGTGCCAGCAGCCCCCGACACGGCAGGGATACGCAGTATTTT.

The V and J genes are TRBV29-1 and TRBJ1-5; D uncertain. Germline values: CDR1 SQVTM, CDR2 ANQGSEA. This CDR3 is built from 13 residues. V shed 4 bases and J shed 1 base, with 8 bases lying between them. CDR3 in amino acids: CSVGGSSNQPQHF. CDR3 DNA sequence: TGCAGCGTTGGGGGTTCCAGCAATCAGCCCCAGCATTTT.

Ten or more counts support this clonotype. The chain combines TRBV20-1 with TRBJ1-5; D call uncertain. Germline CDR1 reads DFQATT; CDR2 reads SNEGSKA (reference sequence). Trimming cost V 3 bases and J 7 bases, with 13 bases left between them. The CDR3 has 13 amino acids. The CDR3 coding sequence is TGCAGTGCTAGTCGTGGAGCGGAGCAGCCCCAGCATTTT. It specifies CSASRGAEQPQHF.

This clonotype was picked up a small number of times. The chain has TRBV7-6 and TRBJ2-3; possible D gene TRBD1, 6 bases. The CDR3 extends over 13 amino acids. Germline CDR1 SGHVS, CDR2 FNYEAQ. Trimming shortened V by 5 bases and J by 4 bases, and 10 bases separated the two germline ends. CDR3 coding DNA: TGTGCCAGCAGCACATACAGGGCAGATACGCAGTATTTT. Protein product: CASSTYRADTQYF.

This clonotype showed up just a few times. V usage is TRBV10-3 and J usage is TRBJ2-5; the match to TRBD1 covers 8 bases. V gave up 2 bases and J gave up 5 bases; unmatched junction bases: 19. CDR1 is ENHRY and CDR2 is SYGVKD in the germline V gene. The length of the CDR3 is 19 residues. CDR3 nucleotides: TGTGCCATCAGTGAGACATGGACAGGGTCCCTCGGACGTAGCGAGACCCAGTACTTC. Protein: CAISETWTGSLGRSETQYF.

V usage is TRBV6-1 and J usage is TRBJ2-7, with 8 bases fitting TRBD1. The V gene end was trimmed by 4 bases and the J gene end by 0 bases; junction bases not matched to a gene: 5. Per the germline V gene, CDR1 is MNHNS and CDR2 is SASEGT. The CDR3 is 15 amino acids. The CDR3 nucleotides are TGTGCCAGCAGTGCCAGGACAGGGAACTCCTACGAGCAGTACTTC. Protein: CASSARTGNSYEQYF.

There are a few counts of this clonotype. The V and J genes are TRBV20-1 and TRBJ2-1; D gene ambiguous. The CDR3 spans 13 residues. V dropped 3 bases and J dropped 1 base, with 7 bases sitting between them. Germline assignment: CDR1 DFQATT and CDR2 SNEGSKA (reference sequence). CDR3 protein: CSASLPSYNEQFF. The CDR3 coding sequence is TGCAGTGCTAGTCTGCCGTCCTACAATGAGCAGTTCTTC.

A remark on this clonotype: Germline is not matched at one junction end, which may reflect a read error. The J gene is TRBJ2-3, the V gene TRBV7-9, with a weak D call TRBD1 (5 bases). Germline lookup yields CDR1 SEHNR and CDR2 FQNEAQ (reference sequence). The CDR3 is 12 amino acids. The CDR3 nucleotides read TGTGCCAGCAACTTCCCCACAGGTACGCAGTATTTT. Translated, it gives CASNFPTGTQYF.

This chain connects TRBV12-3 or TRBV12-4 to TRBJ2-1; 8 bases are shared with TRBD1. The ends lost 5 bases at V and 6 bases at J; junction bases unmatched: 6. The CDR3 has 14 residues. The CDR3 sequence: CASSPRDRINEQFF. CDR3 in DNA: TGTGCCAGCAGTCCCCGGGACAGGATCAATGAGCAGTTCTTC.

The CDR3 protein is CASSSRTGRNYGYTF. The CDR3 nucleotides are TGTGCCAGCAGCTCAAGGACAGGTCGAAACTATGGCTACACCTTC. This rearrangement joins TRBV7-2 to TRBJ1-2; 7 bases match TRBD1. The CDR3 extends over 15 amino acids. V gave up 4 bases and J gave up 2 bases; unmatched junction bases: 7. Germline loops: CDR1 SGHTA, CDR2 FQGNSA.

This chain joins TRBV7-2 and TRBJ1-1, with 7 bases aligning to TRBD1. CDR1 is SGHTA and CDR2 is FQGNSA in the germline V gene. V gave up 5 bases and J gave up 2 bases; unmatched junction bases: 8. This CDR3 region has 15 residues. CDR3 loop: CASSPSGTENTEAFF. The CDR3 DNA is TGTGCCAGCAGCCCATCCGGGACAGAAAACACTGAAGCTTTCTTT.

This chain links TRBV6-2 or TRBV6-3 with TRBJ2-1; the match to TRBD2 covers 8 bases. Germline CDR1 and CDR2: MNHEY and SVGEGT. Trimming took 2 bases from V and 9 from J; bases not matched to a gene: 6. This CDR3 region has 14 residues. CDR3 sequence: CASSYDGGAGEQFF. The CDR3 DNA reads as TGTGCCAGCAGTTACGACGGGGGGGCTGGTGAGCAGTTCTTC.

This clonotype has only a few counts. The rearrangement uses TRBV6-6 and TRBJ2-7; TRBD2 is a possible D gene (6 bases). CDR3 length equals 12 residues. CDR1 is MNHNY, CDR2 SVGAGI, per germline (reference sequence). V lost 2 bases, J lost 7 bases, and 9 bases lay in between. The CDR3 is CASSYEAGEQYF. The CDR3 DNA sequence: TGTGCCAGCAGTTACGAAGCGGGTGAGCAGTACTTC.

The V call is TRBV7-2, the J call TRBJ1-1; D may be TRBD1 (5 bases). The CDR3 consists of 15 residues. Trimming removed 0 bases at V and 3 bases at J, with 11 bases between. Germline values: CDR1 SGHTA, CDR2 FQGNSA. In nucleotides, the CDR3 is TGTGCCAGCAGCTTAGCGGCCAGGGAGGACACTGAAGCTTTCTTT. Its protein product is CASSLAAREDTEAFF.

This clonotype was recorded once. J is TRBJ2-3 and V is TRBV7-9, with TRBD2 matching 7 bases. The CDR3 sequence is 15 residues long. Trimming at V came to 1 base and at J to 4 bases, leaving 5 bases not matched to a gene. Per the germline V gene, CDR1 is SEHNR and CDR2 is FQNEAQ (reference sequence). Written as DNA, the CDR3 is TGTGCCAGCAGCTTAGTTGTTGGGGGGGCAGATACGCAGTATTTT. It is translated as CASSLVVGGADTQYF.

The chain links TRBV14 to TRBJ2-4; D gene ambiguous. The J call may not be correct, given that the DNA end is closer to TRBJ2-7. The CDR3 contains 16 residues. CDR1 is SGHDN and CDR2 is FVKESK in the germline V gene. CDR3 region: CASSQGWEARTYEQYF. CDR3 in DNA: TGTGCCAGCAGCCAGGGATGGGAAGCCAGAACTTACGAGCAGTACTTC.

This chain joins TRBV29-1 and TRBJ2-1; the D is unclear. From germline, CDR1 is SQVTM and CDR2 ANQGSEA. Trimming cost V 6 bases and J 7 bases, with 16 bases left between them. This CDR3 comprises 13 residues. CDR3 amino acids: CSVRQSLWNEQFF. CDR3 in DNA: TGCAGCGTACGGCAGTCGCTATGGAATGAGCAGTTCTTC.

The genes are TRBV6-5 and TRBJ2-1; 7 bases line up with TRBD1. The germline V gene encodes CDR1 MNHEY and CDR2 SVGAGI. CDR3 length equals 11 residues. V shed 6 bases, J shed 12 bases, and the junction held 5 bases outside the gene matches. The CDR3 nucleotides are TGTGCCAGCAGGGACCAGGGGGTGCAGTTCTTC. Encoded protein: CASRDQGVQFF.

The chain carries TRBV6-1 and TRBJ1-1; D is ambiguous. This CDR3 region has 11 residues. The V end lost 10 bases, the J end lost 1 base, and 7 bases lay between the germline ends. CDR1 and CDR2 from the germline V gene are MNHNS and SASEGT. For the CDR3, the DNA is TGTGCCACGGGATGGAACACTGAAGCTTTCTTT. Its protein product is CATGWNTEAFF.